These 13 T cell receptor beta chains were sequenced from one sample in a study of T cell changes during pregnancy in multiple sclerosis. Only in-frame clones appear in the TCRdb table, and some are missing; sequencing was by immunoSEQ multiplex PCR. Of roughly 30,000 clones in the sample, 85% to 95% were seen once. Here the sequenced sample was CD4+ T cells from peripheral blood mononuclear cells, taken in the second trimester of pregnancy. These receptors came from a female donor with multiple sclerosis, enrolled in a pregnancy study.

This sequence joins TRBV2 and TRBJ2-7, with 8 bases lining up with TRBD1. V dropped 5 bases and J dropped 5; count of bases not matched to a gene: 11. Germline assignment: CDR1 SNHLY and CDR2 FYNNEI. CDR3 size: 15 residues. CDR3: CASSRHGQGLNEQYF. The CDR3 region has the DNA TGTGCCAGCAGTCGACATGGACAGGGACTCAACGAGCAGTACTTC.

The chain uses TRBV5-4 and TRBJ1-2; 7 bases map to TRBD1. The CDR3 spans 13 residues. Germline V gives CDR1 SGHNT, CDR2 YYREEE (reference sequence). V lost 5 bases to trimming and J lost 3 bases; unmatched junction nucleotides: 4. CDR3 loop: CASSWTGDYGYTF. DNA of the CDR3: TGTGCCAGCAGTTGGACAGGAGACTATGGCTACACCTTC.

The rearrangement uses TRBV7-2 and TRBJ2-7; TRBD2 agrees at 10 bases. Germline V lookup: CDR1 SGHTA, CDR2 FQGNSA. V shed 8 bases, J shed 3 bases, and the junction held 13 bases outside the gene matches. There are 16 residues in the CDR3. The CDR3 DNA is TGTGCCAGCTCCTTATCCGCCGCTAGCGGGAGCTACGAGCAGTACTTC. It specifies CASSLSAASGSYEQYF.

The CDR3 DNA reads as TGTGCCAGCAGTTTAGCAGGTCATCAGCCCCAGCATTTT. As protein: CASSLAGHQPQHF. This chain joins TRBV27 and TRBJ1-5, with D uncertain. V was shortened by 2 bases and J by 5 bases, with 7 bases between the two germline ends. This CDR3 is built from 13 residues. Germline values: CDR1 MNHEY, CDR2 SMNVEV (reference sequence).

The V call is TRBV28, the J call TRBJ1-4; 7 positions agree with TRBD1. The CDR3 loop spans 15 amino acids. CDR1 MDHEN and CDR2 SYDVKM come from the germline V gene. The junction had 5 bases not matched to a gene; V was cut back by 4 bases and J by 3 bases. The CDR3 loop is CASSSLGTANEKLFF. The CDR3 nucleotides read TGTGCCAGCAGTTCCCTCGGGACAGCTAATGAAAAACTGTTTTTT.

This rearrangement joins TRBV5-1 to TRBJ2-7, with D maybe TRBD2 (6 bases). From germline, CDR1 is SGHRS and CDR2 YFSETQ. This CDR3 has 16 amino acids. The V end was cut by 3 bases, the J end by 0 bases, with 16 bases between. CDR3 sequence reads: CASSSTLSGGSYEQYF. The CDR3, as DNA: TGCGCCAGCAGCTCGACCTTATCCGGGGGCTCCTACGAGCAGTACTTC. The whole variable domain, filled in from reference TRBV5-1 and TRBJ2-7, reads KAGVTQTPRYLIKTRGQQVTLSCSPISGHRSVSWYQQTPGQGLQFLFEYFSETQRNKGNFPGRFSGRQFSNSRSEMNVSTLELGDSALYLCASSSTLSGGSYEQYFGPGTRLTVT.

The genes are TRBV16 and TRBJ2-7; TRBD2 is a possible D gene (6 bases). CDR1 is KGHSY, CDR2 FQNENV, per germline. With 2 bases removed from V and 0 bases from J, the gap between germline ends came to 14 bases. The CDR3 length is 16 residues. The CDR3 DNA reads as TGTGCCAGCAGCCAAGGCGGCGGACTAAGCTCCTACGAGCAGTACTTC. Amino acid sequence: CASSQGGGLSSYEQYF.

The chain carries TRBV11-2 and TRBJ1-5; D might be TRBD1 (5 bases). Germline lookup yields CDR1 SGHAT and CDR2 FQNNGV. The CDR3 is 17 amino acids. V gave up 1 base and J gave up 1 base, with 14 bases separating them. The CDR3 reads CASSLGAGPTSNQPQHF. CDR3 DNA sequence: TGTGCCAGCAGCTTAGGTGCGGGGCCGACGAGCAATCAGCCCCAGCATTTT.

The genes are TRBV6-6 and TRBJ1-2; D is unclear. The CDR3 consists of 15 residues. V dropped 2 bases and J dropped 0 bases, with 10 bases sitting between them. Germline V gives CDR1 MNHNY, CDR2 SVGAGI (reference sequence). This CDR3 is CASSYPAGANYGYTF. In DNA, the CDR3 is TGTGCCAGCAGTTACCCCGCAGGCGCTAACTATGGCTACACCTTC.

This clone was seen just once. The genes are TRBV4-2 and TRBJ2-1, with 8 bases aligning to TRBD2. CDR1 and CDR2 (germline): LGHNA, YNFKEQ. Trimming cost V 0 bases and J 2 bases; bases outside gene matches: 15. This CDR3 contains 20 residues. CDR3 amino acids: CASSQDRGGAHGEPYNEQFF. In DNA, the CDR3 is TGTGCCAGCAGCCAAGATCGGGGGGGGGCACATGGGGAACCCTACAATGAGCAGTTCTTC.

V is TRBV6-1 and J is TRBJ1-5; no clear D. Germline loops: CDR1 MNHNS, CDR2 SASEGT. The CDR3 covers 14 residues. Between the trimmed V and J ends, which lost 3 bases and 4 bases, there was a span of 10 bases. CDR3 sequence reads: CASSDTSGNQPQHF. CDR3 DNA: TGTGCCAGCAGTGACACCTCGGGGAATCAGCCCCAGCATTTT.

The genes are TRBV28 and TRBJ2-2; D is unclear. The V end lost 6 bases, the J end lost 6 bases, and 14 bases lay between the germline ends. This CDR3 spans 14 amino acids. The germline V gene encodes CDR1 MDHEN and CDR2 SYDVKM. The CDR3 coding sequence is TGTGCCAGCAGGGCCCCCCAAGTGGCCGGGGAGCTGTTTTTT. Amino acids: CASRAPQVAGELFF.

In this sample, this clone turned up once. This sequence joins TRBV29-1 and TRBJ1-1, with D maybe TRBD1 (6 bases). Germline V gene sequence: CDR1 SQVTM, CDR2 ANQGSEA. The CDR3 contains 17 residues. The V and J ends lost 5 bases and 0 bases respectively, with 22 bases between them. CDR3 protein: CSVLRDRKIYLNTEAFF. The CDR3 DNA follows: TGCAGCGTTCTTCGAGACAGGAAAATCTATTTGAACACTGAAGCTTTCTTT.